The 24 T cell receptor beta chains below come from one sample, sequenced in a study of T-cell reconstitution after alpha-beta-depleted transplantation in children. Unique molecular identifiers featured in how the TCRbeta library was prepared. TCRdb re-called the PCR reads through MiXCR, storing one row per CDR3 protein. The data contain 300,000 or so distinct CDR3 sequences, 9.9% of them seen just once; the ten biggest clones take up around 10%. The sequencing used PBMCs from the stem cell graft donor, collected from the stem cell graft. The receptors come from a human donor who donated a stem cell graft to a child with SCID.

This clonotype was detected a few times. V gene TRBV29-1 combines with J gene TRBJ2-3; a weak D match, TRBD1 (6 bases). This CDR3 is built from 14 residues. Trimming left V 3 bases short and J 2 bases short, with 12 bases between. Looked up from germline, CDR1 is SQVTM and CDR2 is ANQGSEA. The CDR3 region is CSVDYRATTDTQYF. CDR3 bases: TGCAGCGTTGATTACAGGGCTACCACAGATACGCAGTATTTT.

This chain joins TRBV15 and TRBJ1-2, with a weak D call TRBD1 (6 bases). There are 15 residues in the CDR3. Between the trimmed V and J ends, which lost 6 bases and 5 bases, there was a span of 19 bases. Germline lookup yields CDR1 LNHNV and CDR2 YYDKDF (reference sequence). This CDR3 is CATSPDPRTDYGYTF. For the CDR3, the DNA is TGTGCCACCAGTCCGGACCCGAGGACAGATTATGGCTACACCTTC.

This clonotype has only a few counts. J is TRBJ1-2 and V is TRBV20-1, with D possibly matching TRBD1 (6 bases). This CDR3 region has 14 residues. Trimming took off 5 bases at V and 3 bases at J, with 16 bases between the two ends. Germline V lookup: CDR1 DFQATT, CDR2 SNEGSKA (reference sequence). The DNA for the CDR3 is TGCAGTGCTCCGGGGCAGGGGAGTTACTATGGCTACACCTTC. Its protein is CSAPGQGSYYGYTF.

This clonotype has at least ten counts. The V and J genes are TRBV3-1 and TRBJ1-2, with 11 bases matching TRBD1. CDR1 is LGHDT and CDR2 is YNNKEL in the germline V gene (reference sequence). This CDR3 contains 16 residues. Trimming cost V 3 bases and J 10 bases; bases outside gene matches: 13. The CDR3 is CASSHSPGQGVRNYTF. The CDR3 DNA sequence: TGTGCCAGCAGCCACTCTCCGGGACAGGGGGTGAGAAACTACACCTTC.

This clonotype was seen only a few times. The rearrangement uses TRBV5-1 and TRBJ1-4; 10 bases line up with TRBD1. CDR3 length: 14 amino acids. Germline V gene lookup returns CDR1 SGHRS and CDR2 YFSETQ. The V gene end was trimmed by 3 bases and the J gene end by 8 bases; junction bases not matched to a gene: 4. The CDR3 region is CASSWDRGEEKLFF. CDR3 nucleotide sequence: TGCGCCAGCAGCTGGGACAGGGGTGAAGAAAAACTGTTTTTT.

The genes are TRBV10-3 and TRBJ1-1; D unresolved. Trimming removed 0 bases from V and 5 bases from J, with 19 bases in between. The CDR3 has 17 residues. The germline gives CDR1 ENHRY, CDR2 SYGVKD. This CDR3 is CAISESTLTRVGTEAFF. DNA of the CDR3: TGTGCCATCAGTGAGTCGACTCTTACGAGGGTCGGGACTGAAGCTTTCTTT.

This chain uses TRBV29-1 with TRBJ2-2; D gene unclear. Germline V lookup: CDR1 SQVTM, CDR2 ANQGSEA. The CDR3 is 11 amino acids. Deletions cut 2 bases from V and 4 bases from J, with 2 bases between. DNA for the CDR3: TGCAGCGTTGAATCCACCGGGGAGCTGTTTTTT. This gives the protein CSVESTGELFF.

This clonotype has ten or more counts. This rearrangement joins TRBV29-1 to TRBJ2-5; TRBD1 might be the D (6 bases). The germline V gene has CDR1 SQVTM and CDR2 ANQGSEA. The CDR3 contains 12 residues. V lost 5 bases and J lost 2, with 9 bases in between. The DNA of the CDR3 is TGCAGCGTTTGGACAGCTCAAGAGACCCAGTACTTC. Translating it yields CSVWTAQETQYF. Using reference TRBV29-1 and TRBJ2-5 for the parts outside the CDR3, the full variable domain is SAVISQKPSRDICQRGTSLTIQCQVDSQVTMMFWYRQQPGQSLTLIATANQGSEATYESGFVIDKFPISRPNLTFSTLTVSNMSPEDSSIYLCSVWTAQETQYFGPGTRLLVL.

For this clonotype: One end of the junction does not line up with germline, which may come from a read error. The V and J genes are TRBV3-1 and TRBJ2-1; no clear D gene. Germline CDR1 reads LGHDT; CDR2 reads YNNKEL (reference sequence). This CDR3 has 16 amino acids. CDR3 sequence: CACSQPWAARYNEQFF. The CDR3 region has the DNA TGTGCCTGCAGCCAACCATGGGCGGCTCGTTACAATGAGCAGTTCTTC.

This clonotype was detected ten times or more. V gene TRBV6-1 combines with J gene TRBJ1-5; a possible D gene is TRBD1 (5 bases). The V end lost 8 bases, the J end lost 0 bases, and 14 bases lay between the germline ends. This CDR3 has 15 amino acids. CDR1 is MNHNS, CDR2 SASEGT, per germline. The CDR3 sequence is CASRIREYSNQPQHF. The CDR3 bases are TGTGCCAGCCGCATCAGGGAGTATAGCAATCAGCCCCAGCATTTT.

The sample holds many counts of this clonotype. The V gene is TRBV27, the J gene TRBJ2-7; 9 bases agree with TRBD1. Trimming at V came to 4 bases and at J to 0 bases, leaving 7 bases not matched to a gene. Germline V CDR1 and CDR2: MNHEY, SMNVEV (reference sequence). This CDR3 region has 16 residues. The CDR3 DNA follows: TGTGCCAGCAGTTCTCTCGGACAGGGGAGCTCCTACGAGCAGTACTTC. Protein sequence: CASSSLGQGSSYEQYF.

This clonotype was counted a few times. The chain links TRBV12-3 or TRBV12-4 to TRBJ1-2; no clear D gene. V was clipped by 6 bases and J by 4 bases, with 6 bases between them. This CDR3 is 11 amino acids long. In DNA form, the CDR3 reads TGTGCCAGCAGACGGGGCTATGGCTACACCTTC. This gives the protein CASRRGYGYTF.

This clonotype has only a few counts. V is TRBV6-6 and J is TRBJ2-4; D may match TRBD1 or TRBD2 (7 bases each). V gave up 7 bases and J gave up 6 bases, with 13 bases separating them. In germline, CDR1 is MNHNY, CDR2 SVGAGI (reference sequence). The CDR3 sequence is 13 residues long. The CDR3 region has the DNA TGTGCCAGCAAAACAGGGGAGGGAAACATTCAGTACTTC. As protein: CASKTGEGNIQYF.

This rearrangement joins TRBV7-9 to TRBJ2-7; D might be TRBD1 (5 bases). Germline lookup yields CDR1 SEHNR and CDR2 FQNEAQ (reference sequence). The V gene lost 9 bases and the J gene lost 4 bases, with 16 bases spanning the gap. The CDR3 extends over 13 amino acids. DNA of the CDR3: TGTGCCAGGAGCCCAGGGCACCAATACGAGCAGTACTTC. Translating it yields CARSPGHQYEQYF.

This clonotype appeared many times. The genes are TRBV7-2 and TRBJ2-3; TRBD2 matches 8 bases. The CDR3 sequence is 16 residues long. After removal of 3 bases from V and 8 bases from J, the junction contained 13 bases not matched to a gene. From germline, CDR1 is SGHTA and CDR2 FQGNSA. The CDR3 protein is CASSLFNRGGEGTQYF. CDR3 DNA sequence: TGTGCCAGCAGCTTGTTTAATCGGGGGGGCGAGGGTACGCAGTATTTT.

This clonotype was counted at least ten times. Its ends do not fully match the called genes, so a read error is possible. The rearrangement joins TRBV5-5 to TRBJ1-1; D unclear. This CDR3 is 14 amino acids long. Germline V gene lookup returns CDR1 SGHKS and CDR2 YYEKEE (reference sequence). For the CDR3, the DNA is TGTGCCAGCAGATTGGCGGGTGTTGGAACTGAAGCTTTCTTT. It is translated as CASRLAGVGTEAFF.

On this clonotype: Mismatch with germline at one junction end may stem from a read error. The chain employs TRBV12-3 or TRBV12-4 and TRBJ1-2; D remains unclear. This CDR3 contains 12 residues. The CDR3 here is CASSSNIYGYTF. CDR3 coding DNA: TGTGCCAGCAGTTCAAATATTTATGGCTATACCTTC.

A few counts support this clonotype. The chain is built from TRBV10-3 and TRBJ2-7; possibly TRBD1 for D (5 bases). This CDR3 spans 14 amino acids. Germline CDR1 is ENHRY and CDR2 is SYGVKD. V was shortened by 0 bases and J by 0 bases, with 6 bases between the two germline ends. The CDR3 bases are TGTGCCATCAGTGAGTCGACAGTCTCCTACGAGCAGTACTTC. This gives the protein CAISESTVSYEQYF.

This clonotype turned up a few times. The chain has TRBV27 and TRBJ2-1; 7 nucleotides align to TRBD2. Trimming removed 1 base from V and 4 bases from J; junction bases left unmatched: 7. CDR1 and CDR2 (germline): MNHEY, SMNVEV (reference sequence). CDR3 size: 16 residues. The CDR3 DNA reads as TGTGCCAGCAGTTTATTCGGGGGGTCCGCTTACAATGAGCAGTTCTTC. This gives the protein CASSLFGGSAYNEQFF.

This clonotype was seen only a few times. The chain recombines TRBV2 with TRBJ2-6, with 10 bases identical to TRBD1. Losses at the gene ends were 8 bases for V and 0 bases for J; bases not matched to a gene: 7. This CDR3 is 17 amino acids long. The germline V gene encodes CDR1 SNHLY and CDR2 FYNNEI. The CDR3 protein is CASVRGQGDSGANVLTF. CDR3 in DNA: TGTGCCAGCGTAAGAGGACAGGGGGACTCTGGGGCCAACGTCCTGACTTTC.

The chain is built from TRBV12-5 and TRBJ2-5; D might be TRBD1 or TRBD2, each matching 5 bases. The CDR3 sequence is 15 residues long. Germline V gene data show CDR1 as LGHNT and CDR2 as FRNRAP. The V and J ends lost 5 bases and 1 base respectively, with 14 bases between them. The CDR3 coding sequence is TGTGCTAGTGGTATAGGGGACGGAGGCCAAGAGACCCAGTACTTC. It specifies CASGIGDGGQETQYF.

The chain recombines TRBV20-1 with TRBJ2-1, with D perhaps TRBD2 (6 bases). The CDR3 has 16 residues. Germline values: CDR1 DFQATT, CDR2 SNEGSKA (reference sequence). Trimming took 3 bases from V and 6 from J, leaving 21 bases between them. The CDR3 loop reads CSARVAVISRANEQFF. Written as DNA, the CDR3 is TGCAGTGCTAGGGTAGCGGTGATATCCCGGGCCAATGAGCAGTTCTTC.

This chain joins TRBV12-3 or TRBV12-4 and TRBJ2-1, with D unresolved. Trimming pared 2 bases from V and 12 bases from J, leaving 26 bases between. The CDR3 sequence is 17 residues long. This CDR3 is CASSLFLGRPESERQFF. The CDR3 nucleotides are TGTGCCAGCAGTTTATTTCTCGGCAGGCCCGAGAGCGAAAGGCAGTTCTTC.

This clonotype was counted a few times. The CDR3 DNA reads TGCGCCAGCAGCCCGGGACAGGGCCGCACAGATACGCAGTATTTT. This translates into CASSPGQGRTDTQYF. The chain links TRBV5-1 to TRBJ2-3; 9 bases align to TRBD1. Trimming removed 4 bases from V and 1 base from J; junction bases left unmatched: 4. This CDR3 is 15 amino acids long. CDR1 and CDR2 from the germline V gene are SGHRS and YFSETQ.